A single sample gave rise to the 16 T cell receptor beta chains below, sequenced in a study of blood T cell repertoires in COVID-19 (dated by TCRdb to the early 2020s). Library preparation employed the immunoSEQ multiplex PCR assay. The table was pulled from immuneACCESS by TCRdb, which kept in-frame rearrangements only. Such tables lose some clones; where checked, under half of the loss comes from unresolved V genes, and the rest has no known cause. The sample table shows about 84,000 clones, and around 80% are seen once. The ten largest clones add up to about 6.5% of the sample. Sequencing was performed on peripheral blood. The source is a man aged 70-80 years with acute or convalescent COVID-19.

The chain employs TRBV5-1 and TRBJ1-3, with 7 bases lining up with TRBD1. Germline V gene lookup returns CDR1 SGHRS and CDR2 YFSETQ. The V and J ends lost 3 bases and 4 bases, in that order; junction bases with no gene match: 4. This CDR3 region has 14 residues. CDR3 bases: TGCGCCAGCAGCTCCAGACAGGGAGGAAACACCATATATTTT. It is translated as CASSSRQGGNTIYF.

The rearrangement joins TRBV10-3 to TRBJ1-1, with a possible D match to TRBD1 (5 bases). Per the germline V gene, CDR1 is ENHRY and CDR2 is SYGVKD. V lost 2 bases to trimming and J lost 4 bases, with 11 bases between them. The length of the CDR3 is 14 residues. DNA of the CDR3: TGTGCCATCAGTGAGATGGAGGGGCGCACTGAAGCTTTCTTT. This translates into CAISEMEGRTEAFF.

The gene calls are TRBV10-3 and TRBJ1-4, with D maybe TRBD1 (5 bases). Germline CDR1 and CDR2: ENHRY and SYGVKD. This CDR3 is built from 14 residues. V was clipped by 10 bases and J by 8 bases, with 20 bases between them. The CDR3 sequence: CATRARGVAEKLFF. The CDR3 bases are TGTGCCACCAGGGCTCGGGGTGTGGCCGAAAAACTGTTTTTT.

The CDR3 DNA reads TGTGCCAGTAGTATCTACGCGGGACAGGTAAATGAAAAACTGTTTTTT. Translation gives CASSIYAGQVNEKLFF. This rearrangement joins TRBV19 to TRBJ1-4, with 8 positions matching TRBD1. The CDR3 totals 16 residues. CDR1 and CDR2 from the germline V gene are LNHDA and SQIVND (reference sequence). J lost 5 bases, V lost 3 bases, and 8 bases had no gene match. The full variable domain, in which reference TRBV19 and TRBJ1-4 provide the parts outside the CDR3, is DGGITQSPKYLFRKEGQNVTLSCEQNLNHDAMYWYRQDPGQGLRLIYYSQIVNDFQKGDIAEGYSVSREKKESFPLTVTSAQKNPTAFYLCASSIYAGQVNEKLFFGSGTQLSVL.

The genes are TRBV5-1 and TRBJ2-5; 7 bases match TRBD1. The CDR3 covers 15 residues. Germline CDR1 is SGHRS and CDR2 is YFSETQ. V lost 0 bases to trimming and J lost 3 bases; unmatched junction nucleotides: 5. The CDR3 reads CASSLGTGSEETQYF. Written as DNA, the CDR3 is TGCGCCAGCAGCTTGGGGACAGGCTCCGAAGAGACCCAGTACTTC.

The rearrangement joins TRBV25-1 to TRBJ2-1, with D tentatively TRBD2 (5 bases). CDR1 and CDR2 from the germline V gene are MGHDK and SYGVNS. V was pared by 5 bases and J by 9 bases, with 17 bases between. The CDR3 runs 14 residues. Here the CDR3 reads CASSPPTNRGEQFF. DNA of the CDR3: TGTGCCAGCAGTCCCCCGACTAACCGGGGTGAGCAGTTCTTC.

This clone was recorded at least ten times. The CDR3 nucleotides are TGCGCCAGCAGTGACGGGACAGGGATCGTCAGCGCAGATACGCAGTATTTT. Protein: CASSDGTGIVSADTQYF. The chain couples TRBV10-1 to TRBJ2-3, with 9 bases lining up with TRBD1. The germline V gene encodes CDR1 WNHNN and CDR2 SYGVQD (reference sequence). Trimming cost V 3 bases and J 4 bases; bases outside gene matches: 11. The CDR3 consists of 17 residues.

The gene calls are TRBV28 and TRBJ1-2, with D perhaps TRBD1 (5 bases). The CDR3 sequence is 15 residues long. V was pared by 4 bases and J by 4 bases, with 16 bases between. Germline V gene data show CDR1 as MDHEN and CDR2 as SYDVKM. The CDR3 loop is CASSSVGRGTYGYTF. DNA for the CDR3: TGTGCCAGCAGTTCCGTTGGGCGGGGGACCTATGGCTACACCTTC.

The chain uses TRBV5-6 and TRBJ2-1; perhaps TRBD2 as D (7 bases). V was trimmed by 2 bases and J by 8 bases, leaving 23 bases between them. Germline V gene sequence: CDR1 SGHDT, CDR2 YYEEEE. This CDR3 region has 17 residues. Here the CDR3 reads CASSFGPRGAVGDEQFF. The CDR3 bases are TGTGCCAGCAGCTTTGGCCCCCGGGGGGCAGTTGGCGATGAGCAGTTCTTC.

This clone occurred once. This chain links TRBV27 with TRBJ1-2; 10 nucleotides agree with TRBD1. There are 16 residues in the CDR3. Germline-derived CDR1 and CDR2 are MNHEY and SMNVEV (reference sequence). The J segment lost 2 bases and the V segment lost 3 bases, leaving 6 bases of the junction unmatched. The CDR3 nucleotides read TGTGCCAGCAGTTTCTTCAGGGGACAGGGGAACTATGGCTACACCTTC. The encoded protein is CASSFFRGQGNYGYTF.

The J gene is TRBJ2-1, the V gene TRBV12-3 or TRBV12-4; 7 positions match TRBD1. The V segment lost 4 bases and the J segment 10 bases; nucleotides outside the gene matches: 1. There are 11 residues in the CDR3. CDR3 protein: CASSWGQEQFF. The CDR3 DNA follows: TGTGCCAGCAGTTGGGGACAGGAGCAGTTCTTC.

V and J are TRBV6-5 and TRBJ2-1; TRBD2 matches at 8 bases. The germline V gene encodes CDR1 MNHEY and CDR2 SVGAGI. CDR3 length: 15 residues. Trimming at V came to 7 bases and at J to 3 bases, leaving 8 bases not matched to a gene. CDR3 DNA sequence: TGTGCCAGCACCCTGGTGAGCGGGAGCTACAATGAGCAGTTCTTC. Translated: CASTLVSGSYNEQFF.

This chain uses TRBV2 with TRBJ1-4; a possible D gene is TRBD1 (6 bases). V lost 6 bases and J 4 bases, leaving 15 bases between the germline ends. The CDR3 is 15 residues long. Germline-derived CDR1 and CDR2 are SNHLY and FYNNEI. CDR3 protein: CASSPQGHLNEKLFF. In DNA, the CDR3 is TGTGCCAGCAGCCCCCAGGGACACCTTAATGAAAAACTGTTTTTT.

This chain connects TRBV7-6 to TRBJ2-1, with 7 bases fitting TRBD1. The CDR3 runs to 14 residues. CDR1 and CDR2 from the germline V gene are SGHVS and FNYEAQ. Germline trimming cut 0 bases from V and 9 bases from J; bases unmatched to any gene: 5. This CDR3 reads CASSLAPGGGEQFF. CDR3 DNA sequence: TGTGCCAGCAGCTTAGCCCCAGGGGGTGGTGAGCAGTTCTTC. The full variable domain, in which reference TRBV7-6 and TRBJ2-1 provide the parts outside the CDR3, is GAGVSQSPRYKVTKRGQDVALRCDPISGHVSLYWYRQALGQGPEFLTYFNYEAQQDKSGLPNDRFSAERPEGSISTLTIQRTEQRDSAMYRCASSLAPGGGEQFFGPGTRLTVL.

The genes are TRBV3-1 (or the pseudogene TRBV3-2) and TRBJ1-1; D possibly corresponds to TRBD1 (6 bases). Between the trimmed V and J ends, which lost 1 base and 1 base, there was a span of 16 bases. The CDR3 spans 17 residues. Germline V gene sequence: CDR1 LGHDT, CDR2 YNNKEL (reference sequence). CDR3 in DNA: TGTGCCAGCAGCCAAGGGGTTGGCAGGGGAACGAACACTGAAGCTTTCTTT. Translation gives CASSQGVGRGTNTEAFF.

The gene calls are TRBV27 and TRBJ2-5; 7 bases line up with TRBD1. The CDR3 loop spans 16 amino acids. V lost 2 bases to trimming and J lost 2 bases; unmatched junction nucleotides: 8. Germline CDR1 and CDR2: MNHEY and SMNVEV (reference sequence). The CDR3: CASSLTVRGSQETQYF. In DNA form, the CDR3 reads TGTGCCAGCAGTTTAACGGTCAGGGGGTCTCAAGAGACCCAGTACTTC.